This T cell receptor (beta chain) was documented in a study of blood T cell repertoires in COVID-19. For the study at large: Material from acute and convalescent COVID-19 was sourced from the United States, Italy and Spain. PBMCs, B-cell-depleted T cells, or T cells provided the cDNA or gDNA that made up the material.

This CDR3 has 11 amino acids. CDR1 and CDR2 from the germline V gene are MNHEY and SMNVEV (reference sequence). Between the trimmed V and J ends, which lost 5 bases and 9 bases, there was a span of 8 bases. Authors' data handling: Counts of nucleated cells, estimated from reference gene primer amplification, were obtained. Sequencing was performed with immunoSEQ multiplex PCR; in TCRdb, only in-frame clones are kept and a portion is missing. For V, J and clone size, that table is used; D and trimming come from the DNA. The table records about 200,000 clones, approximately 86% of them present only once.

This chain links TRBV27 with TRBJ2-1; no firm D call. The TCR sequence derives from a woman between 35 and 50 years old with acute COVID-19. Sequencing used PBMCs or T cells enriched from blood (not recorded which). The CDR3 sequence: CASSQNSEQFF. The DNA of the CDR3 is TGTGCCAGCAGTCAGAACAGTGAGCAGTTCTTC.